This T cell receptor beta chain was sequenced in a study of cytomegalovirus exposure and HLA in healthy donors. Study as a whole: An earlier analysis found fewer than 140 million unique TCR beta sequences from 200 million or so T cells. Broader study findings: Earlier results showed most TCR beta V segments being productive about 87% or about 30% of the time. A later analysis showed that HLA-associated TCR beta chains had undergone more clonal expansion than equally common others.

V trimming: 4 bases; J trimming: 4 bases; junction bases outside the gene matches: 13. The CDR3 length is 17 residues. Germline-derived CDR1 and CDR2 are SGHVS and FQNEAQ. In the case of this clone: Its antigen is not identified.

PCR involved 60 Vbeta and 13 Jbeta primers. The assay was immunoSEQ multiplex PCR, and TCRdb's table has in-frame clones only and misses some. This sample has 110,000 to 150,000 clones; about two thirds occur once, and the top ten carry about 4.1%. The sequence came from a man in his sixties in good health and CMV-seronegative. The gene calls are TRBV7-8 and TRBJ1-2; 9 bases line up with TRBD1. The sequenced material came from PBMCs. The CDR3 sequence is CASSSTNRGRAVYGYTF. The CDR3 nucleotides read TGTGCCAGCAGCTCGACCAACAGGGGGCGCGCGGTCTATGGCTACACCTTC.